These 20 T cell receptor beta chains were sequenced from one sample in a study of cytomegalovirus exposure and HLA in healthy donors. Generated by immunoSEQ multiplex PCR, the TCRdb table keeps only in-frame clones and is missing some. The sample yields some 290,000 clones, roughly 87% seen once. Sequenced input: PBMCs. These receptors came from a man aged 25-45 years in good health and CMV-seronegative.

The rearrangement joins TRBV27 to TRBJ1-2, with 7 positions matching TRBD1. V lost 0 bases, J lost 4 bases, and 2 bases stayed unmatched. Germline V gene data show CDR1 as MNHEY and CDR2 as SMNVEV (reference sequence). The CDR3 covers 14 residues. The CDR3 nucleotides read TGTGCCAGCAGTTTATCGCGACAGGGCTATGGCTACACCTTC. This gives the protein CASSLSRQGYGYTF.

The V gene is TRBV11-2, the J gene TRBJ2-5; 12 bases fit TRBD1. Germline trimming cut 5 bases from V and 2 bases from J; bases unmatched to any gene: 9. The CDR3 extends over 17 amino acids. From germline, CDR1 is SGHAT and CDR2 FQNNGV. The CDR3, as DNA: TGTGCCAGCAGCCGAGGGGGACAGGGGGCCCTACAAGAGACCCAGTACTTC. Translation: CASSRGGQGALQETQYF.

The V and J genes are TRBV5-4 and TRBJ2-1; 7 positions match TRBD2. This CDR3 is 17 amino acids long. The ends lost 3 bases at V and 0 bases at J; junction bases unmatched: 9. CDR1 and CDR2 from the germline V gene are SGHNT and YYREEE (reference sequence). The CDR3 DNA follows: TGTGCCAGCAGCTGGGGGGGGACCGAGAGCTCCTACAATGAGCAGTTCTTC. Translation gives CASSWGGTESSYNEQFF. Full variable domain (remainder filled in from reference TRBV5-4 and TRBJ2-1): ETGVTQSPTHLIKTRGQQVTLRCSSQSGHNTVSWYQQALGQGPQFIFQYYREEENGRGNFPPRFSGLQFPNYSSELNVNALELDDSALYLCASSWGGTESSYNEQFFGPGTRLTVL.

The chain carries TRBV7-6 and TRBJ1-2, with 7 bases lining up with TRBD1. CDR3 size: 18 residues. The ends lost 0 bases at V and 4 bases at J; junction bases unmatched: 14. Germline V lookup: CDR1 SGHVS, CDR2 FNYEAQ. CDR3 nucleotide sequence: TGTGCCAGCAGCTTAGCGCCACACGGGGGACAGAATAGCTATGGCTACACCTTC. This gives the protein CASSLAPHGGQNSYGYTF.

V and J are TRBV6-5 and TRBJ1-4; 8 bases map to TRBD1. In germline, CDR1 is MNHEY, CDR2 SVGAGI. After removal of 3 bases from V and 7 bases from J, the junction contained 10 bases not matched to a gene. The CDR3 length is 16 residues. CDR3 in amino acids: CASSYTNRGSTEKLFF. CDR3 coding DNA: TGTGCCAGCAGTTATACGAACAGGGGGAGTACTGAAAAACTGTTTTTT.

Here the CDR3 DNA reads TGTGCCAGCTCCTGGACTAGCGGGGGGGATGAGCAGTACTTC. Amino acids: CASSWTSGGDEQYF. V and J are TRBV18 and TRBJ2-7, with 15 bases lining up with TRBD2. In germline, CDR1 is KGHSH, CDR2 LQKENI. The CDR3 runs 14 residues. The trim removed 6 bases at V and 7 bases at J, leaving 4 bases unmatched.

The CDR3: CASSYSGRGLSGYTF. The CDR3 DNA reads as TGTGCCAGCAGTTACTCCGGCAGGGGGCTCTCTGGCTACACCTTC. The chain couples TRBV6-6 to TRBJ1-2; 8 bases are a match to TRBD1. The CDR3 sequence is 15 residues long. Trimming took 0 bases from V and 7 from J; bases not matched to a gene: 7. Germline V gene sequence: CDR1 MNHNY, CDR2 SVGAGI (reference sequence).

This rearrangement joins TRBV6-5 to TRBJ1-5; D may be TRBD1 (5 bases). The CDR3 loop spans 13 amino acids. CDR1 and CDR2 from the germline V gene are MNHEY and SVGAGI. V lost 5 bases and J lost 5, with 10 bases in between. This chain's CDR3 is CASSRDSDQPQHF. Written as DNA, the CDR3 is TGTGCCAGCAGTAGAGACAGCGATCAGCCCCAGCATTTT.

The J gene is TRBJ2-3, the V gene TRBV11-2, with D perhaps TRBD2 (5 bases). Germline CDR1 reads SGHAT; CDR2 reads FQNNGV. V gave up 3 bases and J gave up 11 bases, with 9 bases separating them. The CDR3 consists of 11 residues. The CDR3 protein is CASSFGIRQYF. The CDR3 DNA reads as TGTGCCAGCAGCTTCGGGATCCGGCAGTATTTT.

The chain has TRBV5-1 and TRBJ1-2, with D perhaps TRBD1 (6 bases). The V end was cut by 4 bases, the J end by 7 bases, with 17 bases between. This CDR3 is built from 14 residues. From germline, CDR1 is SGHRS and CDR2 YFSETQ. CDR3: CASSLGQREAGYTF. In DNA, the CDR3 is TGCGCCAGCAGCCTAGGACAGAGGGAAGCTGGCTACACCTTC.

This clone was observed a few times. The chain couples TRBV7-9 to TRBJ1-1; maybe TRBD1 (6 bases). The V and J ends lost 5 bases and 4 bases respectively, with 11 bases between them. Germline CDR1 and CDR2: SEHNR and FQNEAQ (reference sequence). The CDR3 runs 13 residues. CDR3 protein: CASSAQGITEAFF. CDR3 nucleotide sequence: TGTGCCAGCAGCGCACAGGGAATCACTGAAGCTTTCTTT.

J is TRBJ1-1 and V is TRBV15; TRBD1 matches 11 bases. The V segment lost 0 bases and the J segment 10 bases; nucleotides outside the gene matches: 4. The CDR3 is 14 amino acids. In germline, CDR1 is LNHNV, CDR2 YYDKDF (reference sequence). DNA for the CDR3: TGTGCCACCAGCAGAGATCGGGACAGGGGGGGAGCTTTCTTT. Protein sequence: CATSRDRDRGGAFF.

The gene calls are TRBV18 and TRBJ2-5, with 9 bases identical to TRBD1. This CDR3 contains 15 residues. Looked up from germline, CDR1 is KGHSH and CDR2 is LQKENI. V was clipped by 4 bases and J by 6 bases; unmatched bases: 9. The CDR3 sequence: CASSLTRDRDQTQYF. Here the CDR3 DNA reads TGTGCCAGCTCACTCACCCGGGACAGGGATCAGACCCAGTACTTC.

Only one count was recorded for this clone. CDR3 in amino acids: CASSPSGVNTGELFF. CDR3 sequence (DNA): TGTGCCAGCTCACCATCCGGGGTGAACACCGGGGAGCTGTTTTTT. The chain employs TRBV18 and TRBJ2-2; D is possibly TRBD2 (5 bases). V lost 2 bases to trimming and J lost 1 base, with 8 bases between them. From germline, CDR1 is KGHSH and CDR2 LQKENI. This CDR3 has 15 residues.

The chain carries TRBV7-2 and TRBJ1-1, with D perhaps TRBD1 (6 bases). Germline assignment: CDR1 SGHTA and CDR2 FQGNSA. V was shortened by 3 bases and J by 1 base, with 6 bases between the two germline ends. CDR3 size: 13 residues. DNA for the CDR3: TGTGCCAGCAGCTTGACAGGGAACACTGAAGCTTTCTTT. Residues: CASSLTGNTEAFF.

The genes are TRBV4-3 and TRBJ2-3; TRBD2 agrees at 7 bases. The CDR3 runs 14 residues. V lost 3 bases, J lost 1 base, and 1 base stayed unmatched. Germline V gives CDR1 LGHNA, CDR2 YSLEER. CDR3 region: CASSHRGGTDTQYF. Written as DNA, the CDR3 is TGCGCCAGCAGCCATCGGGGGGGCACAGATACGCAGTATTTT.

This clone was seen more than once but under ten times. The rearrangement uses TRBV9 and TRBJ1-4; a weak D match, TRBD1 (6 bases). Trimming took off 1 base at V and 3 bases at J, with 10 bases between the two ends. CDR3 length: 15 residues. Germline V lookup: CDR1 SGDLS, CDR2 YYNGEE. The CDR3 spells CASSVSRGANEKLFF. DNA of the CDR3: TGTGCCAGCAGCGTAAGCAGGGGTGCTAATGAAAAACTGTTTTTT.

The rearrangement joins TRBV4-1 to TRBJ1-5; D perhaps matches TRBD1 (6 bases). This CDR3 contains 17 residues. The V gene's germline CDR1 is MGHRA and CDR2 YSYEKL. Trimming cost V 0 bases and J 1 base, with 13 bases left between them. DNA of the CDR3: TGCGCCAGCAGCCAAGATAAGGAAACAGGGAGCAATCAGCCCCAGCATTTT. Translated, it gives CASSQDKETGSNQPQHF.

This rearrangement joins TRBV28 to TRBJ2-5; possible D gene TRBD1, 6 bases. The CDR3 consists of 15 residues. The germline V gene encodes CDR1 MDHEN and CDR2 SYDVKM. V dropped 3 bases and J dropped 2 bases, with 13 bases sitting between them. CDR3 amino acids: CASSLLDRVQETQYF. The CDR3 DNA is TGTGCCAGCAGTTTGTTGGACAGAGTACAAGAGACCCAGTACTTC.

The chain carries TRBV7-6 and TRBJ1-1, with 7 bases lining up with TRBD1. The CDR3 contains 14 residues. The J segment lost 0 bases and the V segment lost 8 bases, leaving 6 bases of the junction unmatched. In germline, CDR1 is SGHVS, CDR2 FNYEAQ. The CDR3 DNA reads as TGTGCCAGCGGCCCGGGACAGCTGAACACTGAAGCTTTCTTT. Protein: CASGPGQLNTEAFF.